Below are 18 T cell receptor beta chains sequenced from a single sample in a study of blood T cell repertoires in COVID-19. Using immunoSEQ multiplex PCR, the repertoire was profiled, and TCRdb retains in-frame clones only, with some absent. This table holds around 110,000 clones, 70% to 90% found once. The sequenced sample was peripheral blood. The receptors shown here come from a man aged 35-49 years with active or convalescent COVID-19.

The chain couples TRBV7-2 to TRBJ2-7, with a weak D call TRBD2 (5 bases). The CDR3 is made up of 14 amino acids. CDR1 is SGHTA and CDR2 is FQGNSA in the germline V gene. The germline V and J ends were trimmed by 5 bases and 3 bases, with 14 bases remaining between them. DNA for the CDR3: TGTGCCAGCAGCCCTACGTGGACTCACTACGAGCAGTACTTC. This translates into CASSPTWTHYEQYF.

CDR3 amino acids: CASSQGGLAGNTDTQYF. In DNA, the CDR3 is TGTGCCAGCAGCCAAGGGGGGCTAGCGGGTAACACAGATACGCAGTATTTT. This sequence joins TRBV3-1 (or the pseudogene TRBV3-2) and TRBJ2-3; 8 nucleotides line up with TRBD2. This CDR3 comprises 17 residues. The germline V gene encodes CDR1 LGHDT and CDR2 YNNKEL (reference sequence). Trimming cost V 1 base and J 2 bases; bases outside gene matches: 8.

CDR3 nucleotides: TGTGCCAGTAGTATAGTAGGCCGGGGTATTGAGCCCCAGCATTTT. As protein: CASSIVGRGIEPQHF. This chain uses TRBV19 with TRBJ1-5; D call uncertain. V dropped 1 base and J dropped 8 bases, with 15 bases sitting between them. Germline V CDR1 and CDR2: LNHDA, SQIVND (reference sequence). The length of the CDR3 is 15 residues.

The chain links TRBV3-1 (or the pseudogene TRBV3-2) to TRBJ1-2; TRBD1 matches 7 bases. CDR1 is LGHDT, CDR2 YNNKEL, per germline (reference sequence). The CDR3 consists of 15 residues. V lost 1 base to trimming and J lost 3 bases; unmatched junction nucleotides: 5. The CDR3 region is CASSQGGQTYYGYTF. The DNA for the CDR3 is TGTGCCAGCAGCCAAGGGGGACAGACTTACTATGGCTACACCTTC.

The chain uses TRBV30 and TRBJ2-7; the D gene is possibly TRBD1 (6 bases). The ends were cut back, 2 bases at V and 4 bases at J, with 9 bases in the middle. This CDR3 is built from 12 residues. Looked up from germline, CDR1 is GTSNPN and CDR2 is SVGIG (reference sequence). CDR3 DNA sequence: TGTGCCTGGAGTTCCACAGGGTACGAGCAGTACTTC. This gives the protein CAWSSTGYEQYF.

CDR3 protein: CASSPGTGKTKNIQYF. The CDR3 DNA reads TGTGCCAGCAGCCCCGGGACAGGAAAAACAAAAAACATTCAGTACTTC. The genes are TRBV7-6 and TRBJ2-4; 8 bases agree with TRBD1. V was pared by 5 bases and J by 4 bases, with 10 bases of the junction left unmatched. Germline CDR1 reads SGHVS; CDR2 reads FNYEAQ. CDR3 length: 16 amino acids.

The V gene is TRBV28, the J gene TRBJ2-3; 8 nucleotides line up with TRBD1. Unmatched junction bases numbered 10, after V lost 7 bases and J lost 4 bases. Germline lookup yields CDR1 MDHEN and CDR2 SYDVKM. The CDR3 is made up of 15 amino acids. CDR3 coding DNA: TGTGCCAGCACCCCGATTGACAGGGGATCAGATACGCAGTATTTT. Translated, it gives CASTPIDRGSDTQYF.

V is TRBV4-1 and J is TRBJ2-7; 9 bases are a match to TRBD1. CDR3 length: 17 amino acids. The V gene end was trimmed by 4 bases and the J gene end by 5 bases; junction bases not matched to a gene: 15. From germline, CDR1 is MGHRA and CDR2 YSYEKL. This CDR3 reads CASSREPGQGRSHEQYF. The CDR3 DNA is TGCGCCAGCAGCCGAGAGCCAGGACAGGGGAGGTCCCACGAGCAGTACTTC.

This chain joins TRBV5-6 and TRBJ1-4; 7 bases fit TRBD1. The length of the CDR3 is 17 residues. The germline V gene has CDR1 SGHDT and CDR2 YYEEEE. The ends lost 1 base at V and 5 bases at J; junction bases unmatched: 11. For the CDR3, the DNA is TGTGCCAGCAGCTTGTACCGGGACAGTCAACACAATGAAAAACTGTTTTTT. Its protein is CASSLYRDSQHNEKLFF. Using reference TRBV5-6 and TRBJ1-4 for the parts outside the CDR3, the full variable domain is DAGVTQSPTHLIKTRGQQVTLRCSPKSGHDTVSWYQQALGQGPQFIFQYYEEEERQRGNFPDRFSGHQFPNYSSELNVNALLLGDSALYLCASSLYRDSQHNEKLFFGSGTQLSVL.

V and J are TRBV29-1 and TRBJ1-2; TRBD1 might be the D (5 bases). The CDR3 is 11 residues long. CDR1 and CDR2 from the germline V gene are SQVTM and ANQGSEA. V was cut by 6 bases and J by 5 bases, with 10 bases left in between. The DNA of the CDR3 is TGCAGCGTAGGGGAGGGGTATGGCTACACCTTC. It yields the protein CSVGEGYGYTF.

This clone was detected once. V usage is TRBV6-2 or TRBV6-3 and J usage is TRBJ2-2; TRBD1 matches at 7 bases. The germline gives CDR1 MNHEY, CDR2 SVGEGT. The J segment lost 2 bases and the V segment lost 2 bases, leaving 2 bases of the junction unmatched. CDR3 size: 15 residues. This CDR3 reads CASSYRGLNTGELFF. CDR3 DNA sequence: TGTGCCAGCAGTTACAGGGGGCTAAACACCGGGGAGCTGTTTTTT.

The CDR3 DNA sequence: TGCGCCAGCAGCTTGGCACTAGCGGGAGCCAATGAGCAGTTCTTC. It yields the protein CASSLALAGANEQFF. The chain carries TRBV5-1 and TRBJ2-1, with 11 nucleotides matching TRBD2. The ends lost 0 bases at V and 6 bases at J; junction bases unmatched: 2. CDR3 length equals 15 residues. The germline gives CDR1 SGHRS, CDR2 YFSETQ.

The chain joins TRBV5-1 to TRBJ2-7; D might be TRBD1 (6 bases). The CDR3 extends over 15 amino acids. V was cut by 3 bases and J by 3 bases, with 16 bases left in between. The germline V gene has CDR1 SGHRS and CDR2 YFSETQ. CDR3 sequence reads: CASSSPDRRLYEQYF. The CDR3, as DNA: TGCGCCAGCAGCTCCCCAGACAGGCGCCTCTACGAGCAGTACTTC.

The V gene is TRBV28, the J gene TRBJ1-6; 9 nucleotides agree with TRBD1. This CDR3 has 15 residues. Germline values: CDR1 MDHEN, CDR2 SYDVKM. Trimming took 2 bases from V and 10 from J; bases not matched to a gene: 6. The CDR3 nucleotides are TGTGCCAGCAGTTTACAGGGACAGGGATTCTCACCCCTCCACTTT. It codes for CASSLQGQGFSPLHF. Combining the CDR3 with reference TRBV28 and TRBJ1-6 gives the whole variable domain DVKVTQSSRYLVKRTGEKVFLECVQDMDHENMFWYRQDPGLGLRLIYFSYDVKMKEKGDIPEGYSVSREKKERFSLILESASTNQTSMYLCASSLQGQGFSPLHFGNGTRLTVT.

The rearrangement links TRBV3-1 (or the pseudogene TRBV3-2) to TRBJ2-4; 7 positions agree with TRBD2. Trimming cost V 1 base and J 6 bases; bases outside gene matches: 6. CDR1 is LGHDT, CDR2 YNNKEL, per germline (reference sequence). This CDR3 region has 15 residues. CDR3 region: CASSQVASGLNIQYF. CDR3 sequence (DNA): TGTGCCAGCAGCCAAGTGGCTAGCGGATTAAACATTCAGTACTTC.

The chain employs TRBV30 and TRBJ1-5, with 8 bases aligning to TRBD1. The CDR3 is made up of 13 amino acids. Per the germline V gene, CDR1 is GTSNPN and CDR2 is SVGIG (reference sequence). CDR3 residues: CAGQVGSNQPQHF. CDR3 nucleotides: TGTGCGGGACAGGTCGGGAGCAATCAGCCCCAGCATTTT.

The chain is built from TRBV7-9 and TRBJ2-3; 13 positions agree with TRBD2. V dropped 0 bases and J dropped 3; count of bases not matched to a gene: 6. This CDR3 is built from 18 residues. Germline-derived CDR1 and CDR2 are SEHNR and FQNEAQ (reference sequence). The CDR3 DNA reads as TGTGCCAGCAGCTTAGCCACCGGACTAGCGGGAGATACAGATACGCAGTATTTT. This codes for CASSLATGLAGDTDTQYF.

This chain connects TRBV7-9 to TRBJ1-4, with D possibly being TRBD1 (6 bases). CDR1 and CDR2 from the germline V gene are SEHNR and FQNEAQ (reference sequence). V lost 5 bases to trimming and J lost 3 bases, with 10 bases between them. This CDR3 region has 14 residues. CDR3 region: CASSLDSSNEKLFF. DNA for the CDR3: TGTGCCAGCAGCCTGGACAGCTCTAATGAAAAACTGTTTTTT.